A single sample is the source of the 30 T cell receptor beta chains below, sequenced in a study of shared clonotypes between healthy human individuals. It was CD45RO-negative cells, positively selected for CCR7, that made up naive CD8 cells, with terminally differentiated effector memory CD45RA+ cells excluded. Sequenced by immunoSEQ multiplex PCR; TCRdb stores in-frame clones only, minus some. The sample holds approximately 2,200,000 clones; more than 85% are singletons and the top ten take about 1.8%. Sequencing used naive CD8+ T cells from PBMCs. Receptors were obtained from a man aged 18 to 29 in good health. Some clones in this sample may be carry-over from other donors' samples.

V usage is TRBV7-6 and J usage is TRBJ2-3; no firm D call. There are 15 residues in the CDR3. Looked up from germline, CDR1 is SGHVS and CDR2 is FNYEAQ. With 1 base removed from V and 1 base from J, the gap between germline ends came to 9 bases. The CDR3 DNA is TGTGCCAGCAGCTTAGACCCAGTGGGCACAGATACGCAGTATTTT. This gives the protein CASSLDPVGTDTQYF.

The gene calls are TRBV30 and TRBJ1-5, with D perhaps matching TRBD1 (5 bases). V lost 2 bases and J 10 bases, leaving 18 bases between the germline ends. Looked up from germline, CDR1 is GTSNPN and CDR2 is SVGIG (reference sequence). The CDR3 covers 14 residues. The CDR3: CAWSPGTRIIPQHF. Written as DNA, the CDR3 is TGTGCCTGGAGTCCCGGGACCCGGATAATACCCCAGCATTTT.

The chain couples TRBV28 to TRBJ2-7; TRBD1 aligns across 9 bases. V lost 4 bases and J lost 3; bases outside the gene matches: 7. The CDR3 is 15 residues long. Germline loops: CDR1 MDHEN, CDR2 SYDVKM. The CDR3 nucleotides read TGTGCCAGCAGTTACCCTAAGACAGGGGGCTACGAGCAGTACTTC. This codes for CASSYPKTGGYEQYF.

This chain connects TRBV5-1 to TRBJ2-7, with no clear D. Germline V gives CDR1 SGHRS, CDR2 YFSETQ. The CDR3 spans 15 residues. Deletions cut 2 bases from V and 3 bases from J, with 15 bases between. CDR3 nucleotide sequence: TGCGCCAGCAGCTTAACGACCCCCGATTACTACGAGCAGTACTTC. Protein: CASSLTTPDYYEQYF.

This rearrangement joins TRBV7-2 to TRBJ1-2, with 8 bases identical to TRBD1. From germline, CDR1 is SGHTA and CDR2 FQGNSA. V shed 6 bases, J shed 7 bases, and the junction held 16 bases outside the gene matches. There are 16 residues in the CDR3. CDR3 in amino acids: CASRHRGQGLLGGYTF. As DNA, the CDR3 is TGTGCCAGCAGGCACCGCGGACAGGGTTTGTTGGGTGGCTACACCTTC. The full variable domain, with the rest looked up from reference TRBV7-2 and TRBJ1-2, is GAGVSQSPSNKVTEKGKDVELRCDPISGHTALYWYRQSLGQGLEFLIYFQGNSAPDKSGLPSDRFSAERTGGSVSTLTIQRTQQEDSAVYLCASRHRGQGLLGGYTFGSGTRLTVV.

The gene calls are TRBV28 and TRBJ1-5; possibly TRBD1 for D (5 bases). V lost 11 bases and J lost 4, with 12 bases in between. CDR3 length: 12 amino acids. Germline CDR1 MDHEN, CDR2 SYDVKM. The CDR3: CAWGPPNQPQHF. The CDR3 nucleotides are TGTGCCTGGGGCCCCCCAAATCAGCCCCAGCATTTT.

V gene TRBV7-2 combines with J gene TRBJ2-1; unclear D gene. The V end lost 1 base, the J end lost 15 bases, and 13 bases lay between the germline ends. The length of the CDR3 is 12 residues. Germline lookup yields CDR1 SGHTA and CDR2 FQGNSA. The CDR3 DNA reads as TGTGCCAGCAGCTTAGAGGCTAAGAGACTGTTCTTC. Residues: CASSLEAKRLFF.

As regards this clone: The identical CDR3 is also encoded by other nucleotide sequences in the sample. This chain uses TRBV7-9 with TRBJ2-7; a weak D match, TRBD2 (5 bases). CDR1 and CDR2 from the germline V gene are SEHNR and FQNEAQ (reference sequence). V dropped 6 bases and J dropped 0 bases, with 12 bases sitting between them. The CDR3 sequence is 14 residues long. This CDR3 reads CASSSPGSSYEQYF. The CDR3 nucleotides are TGTGCCAGCAGTAGCCCGGGGAGCTCCTACGAGCAGTACTTC.

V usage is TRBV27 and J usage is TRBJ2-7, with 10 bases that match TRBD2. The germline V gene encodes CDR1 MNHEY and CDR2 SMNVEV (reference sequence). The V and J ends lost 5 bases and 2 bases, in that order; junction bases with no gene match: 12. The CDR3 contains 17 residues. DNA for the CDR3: TGTGCCAGCAGTCCCTTAACGACTAGCGGGCTAACCTACGAGCAGTACTTC. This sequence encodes CASSPLTTSGLTYEQYF.

The CDR3, as DNA: TGTGCCAGCAGCGCAAGACTAGCGGGAGGGCCTGAGCAGTTCTTC. It yields the protein CASSARLAGGPEQFF. The rearrangement uses TRBV9 and TRBJ2-1, with 14 bases identical to TRBD2. Trimming at V came to 3 bases and at J to 9 bases, leaving 5 bases not matched to a gene. The CDR3 covers 15 residues. From germline, CDR1 is SGDLS and CDR2 YYNGEE.

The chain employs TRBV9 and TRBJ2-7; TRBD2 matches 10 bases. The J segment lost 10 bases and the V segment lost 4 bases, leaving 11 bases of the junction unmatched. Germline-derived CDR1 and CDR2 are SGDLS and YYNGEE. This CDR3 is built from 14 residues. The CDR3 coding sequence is TGTGCCAGCAGCCCGACTAGCGGGTTAGGGGAACAGTACTTC. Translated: CASSPTSGLGEQYF.

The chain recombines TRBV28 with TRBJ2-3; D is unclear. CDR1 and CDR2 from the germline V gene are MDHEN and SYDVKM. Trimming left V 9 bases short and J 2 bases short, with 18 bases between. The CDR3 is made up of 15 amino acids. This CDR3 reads CARRKGRVLTDTQYF. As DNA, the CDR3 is TGTGCCAGACGGAAAGGGCGAGTCCTCACAGATACGCAGTATTTT.

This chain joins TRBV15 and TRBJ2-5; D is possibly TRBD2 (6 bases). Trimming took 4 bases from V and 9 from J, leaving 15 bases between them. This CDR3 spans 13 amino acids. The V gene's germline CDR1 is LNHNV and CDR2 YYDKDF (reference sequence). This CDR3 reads CATSTESWEAQYF. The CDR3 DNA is TGTGCCACCAGCACCGAATCCTGGGAGGCCCAGTACTTC. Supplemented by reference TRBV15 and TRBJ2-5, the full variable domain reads DAMVIQNPRYQVTQFGKPVTLSCSQTLNHNVMYWYQQKSSQAPKLLFHYYDKDFNNEADTPDNFQSRRPNTSFCFLDIRSPGLGDTAMYLCATSTESWEAQYFGPGTRLLVL.

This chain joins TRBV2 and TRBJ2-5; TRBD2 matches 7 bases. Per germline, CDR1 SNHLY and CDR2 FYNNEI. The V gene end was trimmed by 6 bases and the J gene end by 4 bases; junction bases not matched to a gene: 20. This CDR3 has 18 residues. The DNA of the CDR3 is TGTGCCAGCAGGGGGGGAGGGTCGCCCCCCCCGGACGGAGAGACCCAGTACTTC. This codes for CASRGGGSPPPDGETQYF.

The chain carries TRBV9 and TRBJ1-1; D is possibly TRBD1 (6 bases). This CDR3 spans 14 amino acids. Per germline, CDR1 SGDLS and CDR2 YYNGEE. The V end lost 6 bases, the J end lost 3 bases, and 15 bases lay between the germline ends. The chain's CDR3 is CASTLTGTYTEAFF. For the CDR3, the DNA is TGTGCCAGCACCCTTACAGGGACTTACACTGAAGCTTTCTTT.

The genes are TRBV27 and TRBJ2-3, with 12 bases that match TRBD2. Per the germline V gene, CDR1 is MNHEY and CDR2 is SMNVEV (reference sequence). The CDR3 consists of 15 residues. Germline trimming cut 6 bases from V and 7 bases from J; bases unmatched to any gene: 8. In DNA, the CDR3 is TGTGCCAGCAGCGGATGGACTAGCGGGATAAATACGCAGTATTTT. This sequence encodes CASSGWTSGINTQYF.

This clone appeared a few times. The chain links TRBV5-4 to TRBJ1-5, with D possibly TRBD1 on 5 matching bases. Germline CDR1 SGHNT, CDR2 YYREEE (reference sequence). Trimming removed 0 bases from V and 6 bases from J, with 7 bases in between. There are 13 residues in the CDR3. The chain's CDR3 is CASSLAGGQPQHF. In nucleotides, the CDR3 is TGTGCCAGCAGCTTGGCCGGGGGTCAGCCCCAGCATTTT.

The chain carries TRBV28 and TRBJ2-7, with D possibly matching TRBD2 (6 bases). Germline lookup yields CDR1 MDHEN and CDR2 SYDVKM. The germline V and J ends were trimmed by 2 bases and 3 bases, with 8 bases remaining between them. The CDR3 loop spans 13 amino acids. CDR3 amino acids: CASSLVSGYEQYF. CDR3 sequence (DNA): TGTGCCAGCAGTTTAGTTAGCGGCTACGAGCAGTACTTC.

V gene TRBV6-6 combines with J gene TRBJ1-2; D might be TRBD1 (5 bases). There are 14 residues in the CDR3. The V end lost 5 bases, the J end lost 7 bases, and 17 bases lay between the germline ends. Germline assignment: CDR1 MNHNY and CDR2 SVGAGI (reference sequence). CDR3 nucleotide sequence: TGTGCCAGCAGTCCCACGGGGGGGTTCGGTGGCTACACCTTC. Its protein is CASSPTGGFGGYTF.

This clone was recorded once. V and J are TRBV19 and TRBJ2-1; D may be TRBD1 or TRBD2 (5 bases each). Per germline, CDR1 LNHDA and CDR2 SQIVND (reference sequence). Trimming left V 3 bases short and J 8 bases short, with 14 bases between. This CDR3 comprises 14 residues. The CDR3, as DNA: TGTGCCAGTAGTATCCCCAAGGGGCGGGATGAGCAGTTCTTC. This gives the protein CASSIPKGRDEQFF.

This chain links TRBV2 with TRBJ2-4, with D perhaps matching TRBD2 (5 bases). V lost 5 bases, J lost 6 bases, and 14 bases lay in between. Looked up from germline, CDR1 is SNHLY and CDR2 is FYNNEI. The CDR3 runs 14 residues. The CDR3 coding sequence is TGTGCCAGCAGTTATGAGCATGAGGGAAACATTCAGTACTTC. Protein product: CASSYEHEGNIQYF.

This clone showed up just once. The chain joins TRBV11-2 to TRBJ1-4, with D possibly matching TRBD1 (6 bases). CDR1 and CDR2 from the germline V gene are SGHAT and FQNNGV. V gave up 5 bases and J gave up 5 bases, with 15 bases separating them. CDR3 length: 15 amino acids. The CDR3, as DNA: TGTGCCAGCAGCGCCCTCGGACAGCTAAATGAAAAACTGTTTTTT. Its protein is CASSALGQLNEKLFF.

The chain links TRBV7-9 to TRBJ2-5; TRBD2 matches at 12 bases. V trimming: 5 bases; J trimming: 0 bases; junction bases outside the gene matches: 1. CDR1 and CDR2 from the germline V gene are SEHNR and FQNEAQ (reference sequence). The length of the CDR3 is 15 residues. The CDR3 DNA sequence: TGTGCCAGCAGCCGACTAGCGGGAGACCAAGAGACCCAGTACTTC. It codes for CASSRLAGDQETQYF.

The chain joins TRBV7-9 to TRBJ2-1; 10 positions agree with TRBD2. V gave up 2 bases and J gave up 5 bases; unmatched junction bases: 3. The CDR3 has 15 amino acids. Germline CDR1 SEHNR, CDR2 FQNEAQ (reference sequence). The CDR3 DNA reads TGTGCCAGCAGCTTACTAGCGGGAGATCACAATGAGCAGTTCTTC. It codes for CASSLLAGDHNEQFF.

CDR3 sequence (DNA): TGTGCCAGCAGTTTAATCCGGGAGGGGGGGCCTAATCAGCCCCAGCATTTT. It codes for CASSLIREGGPNQPQHF. The chain has TRBV28 and TRBJ1-5; a weak D match, TRBD1 (6 bases). Germline CDR1 and CDR2: MDHEN and SYDVKM. This CDR3 has 17 residues. V was shortened by 2 bases and J by 4 bases, with 18 bases between the two germline ends.

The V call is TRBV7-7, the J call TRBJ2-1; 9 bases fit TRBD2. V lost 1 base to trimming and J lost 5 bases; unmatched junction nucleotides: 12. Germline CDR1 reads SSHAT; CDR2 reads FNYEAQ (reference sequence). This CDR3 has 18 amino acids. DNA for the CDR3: TGTGCCAGCAGCTTAGGGATGCGGGCTAGCGGGAAAAACAATGAGCAGTTCTTC. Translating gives CASSLGMRASGKNNEQFF.

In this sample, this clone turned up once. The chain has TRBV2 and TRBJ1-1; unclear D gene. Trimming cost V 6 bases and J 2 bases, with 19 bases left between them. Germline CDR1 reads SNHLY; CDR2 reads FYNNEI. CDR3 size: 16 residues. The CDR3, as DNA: TGTGCCAGCAGCGGGAGACAAGCGGCGGGAAACACTGAAGCTTTCTTT. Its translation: CASSGRQAAGNTEAFF.

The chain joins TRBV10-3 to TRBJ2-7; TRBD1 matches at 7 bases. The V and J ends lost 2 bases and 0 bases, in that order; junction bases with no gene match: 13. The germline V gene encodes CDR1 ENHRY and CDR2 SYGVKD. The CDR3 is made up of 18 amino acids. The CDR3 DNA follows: TGTGCCATCAGTGAGAAGCGAACCCCCCGGGACAGCTCCTACGAGCAGTACTTC. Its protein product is CAISEKRTPRDSSYEQYF.

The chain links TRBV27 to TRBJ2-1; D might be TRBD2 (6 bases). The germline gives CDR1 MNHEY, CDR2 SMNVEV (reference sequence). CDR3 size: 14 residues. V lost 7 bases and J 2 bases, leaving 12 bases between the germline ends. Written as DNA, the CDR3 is TGTGCCAGCAATAGGTGGGGGGCCTACAATGAGCAGTTCTTC. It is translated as CASNRWGAYNEQFF.

CDR3 DNA sequence: TGCGCCAGCAGCCATCTCACCGGACAGGGGGCAAACACTGAAGCTTTCTTT. Protein: CASSHLTGQGANTEAFF. V gene TRBV4-1 combines with J gene TRBJ1-1, with 11 bases identical to TRBD1. Germline V CDR1 and CDR2: MGHRA, YSYEKL. The V and J ends lost 3 bases and 2 bases, in that order; junction bases with no gene match: 8. CDR3 length: 17 amino acids.